This TCR beta chain was captured by sequencing in a study of T cells in Graves' hyperthyroidism and ophthalmopathy. The length of the CDR3 is 15 residues. Germline loops: CDR1 DFQATT, CDR2 SNEGSKA (reference sequence). Unmatched junction bases numbered 9, after V lost 1 base and J lost 9 bases. At least ten counts were recorded for this clonotype. Its antigen is still unknown. General study results and limits: Most thyroid clonotypes expanded above 0.001 appeared in blood too.

Clinical symptoms, serum thyroxine and TRAb, thyroid ultrasound and orbital computed tomography together formed the diagnostic basis. Fresh peripheral blood, approximately 9.7 ml, was the source of the PBMCs. Regions amplified from RNA transcripts were the TCR beta CDR3 regions. A first-round RT-PCR of the TCR CDR3 used the HTBI primer set. One entry per CDR3 protein, called by TCRdb with MiXCR from the multiplex PCR reads. The sample lists around 300,000 distinct CDR3 sequences, around 15% occurring once. J is TRBJ2-1 and V is TRBV20-1; 10 nucleotides agree with TRBD2. The sequence derives from a woman aged 40-49 years with Graves' hyperthyroidism. Material: blood. CDR3: CSARVPGLASPEQFF. In nucleotides, the CDR3 is TGCAGTGCTAGAGTCCCGGGACTAGCGAGTCCTGAGCAGTTCTTC.